This entry concerns a single TCR beta chain. Its antigen remains unknown. Every patient had relapsed following autologous stem cell transplantation, and cohorts differed in brentuximab vedotin exposure. Complete response, partial response or progressive disease constituted the best responses recorded. This table comes from immunoSEQ multiplex PCR, and its TCRdb copy is limited to in-frame clones, with some not included. The table records about 63,000 clones, approximately 90% of them present only once. The data derive from a study of PD-1 blockade in classical Hodgkin lymphoma. For the study at large: On a schedule of every 2 weeks, patients received nivolumab 3 mg/kg intravenously.

The CDR3 is 16 amino acids. In germline, CDR1 is MNHNY, CDR2 SVGAGI (reference sequence). Findings of the study overall: Significantly greater TCR diversity emerged by C4D1 in CD4+ cells but not CD8+ cells.

The TCR was taken from a human donor with classical Hodgkin lymphoma. The sequencing here drew on peripheral blood mononuclear cells (PBMCs), taken before the second cycle of nivolumab. This rearrangement joins TRBV6-6 to TRBJ2-5; TRBD1 matches 9 bases. The DNA matches TRBJ2-7 better at its end, which makes the J call doubtful. Here the CDR3 reads CASRLRPGQGTYEQYF. The CDR3 DNA is TGTGCCAGCAGATTACGACCGGGACAGGGAACCTACGAGCAGTACTTC.